The following is a T cell receptor beta chain sequence with its context. CDR1 is MNHEY, CDR2 SVGAGI, per germline. This CDR3 spans 14 amino acids. V lost 4 bases, J lost 2 bases, and 3 bases stayed unmatched. This record belongs to a study of blood T cell repertoires in COVID-19. Study background: There were acute and convalescent COVID-19 samples, and they came from the United States, Italy and Spain. In each case, the material was cDNA or gDNA derived from T cells, B-cell-depleted T cells, or PBMCs.

Original data processing: Scientists estimated how many nucleated cells there were by amplifying reference gene primers. The repertoire was sequenced with immunoSEQ multiplex PCR; TCRdb's copy has only in-frame clones and lacks some. Clonal size and the V and J genes are those of that table, whereas D and trimming came from the DNA. The data hold fewer than 200,000 clones, with about 86% observed a single time. This chain uses TRBV6-5 with TRBJ2-3, with 7 nucleotides matching TRBD1. This receptor was taken from a man between 65 and 85 years old with active or convalescent COVID-19. The material sequenced was peripheral blood. Written as DNA, the CDR3 is TGTGCCAGCAGTTGGGGACAGATCACAGATACGCAGTATTTT. Protein: CASSWGQITDTQYF.